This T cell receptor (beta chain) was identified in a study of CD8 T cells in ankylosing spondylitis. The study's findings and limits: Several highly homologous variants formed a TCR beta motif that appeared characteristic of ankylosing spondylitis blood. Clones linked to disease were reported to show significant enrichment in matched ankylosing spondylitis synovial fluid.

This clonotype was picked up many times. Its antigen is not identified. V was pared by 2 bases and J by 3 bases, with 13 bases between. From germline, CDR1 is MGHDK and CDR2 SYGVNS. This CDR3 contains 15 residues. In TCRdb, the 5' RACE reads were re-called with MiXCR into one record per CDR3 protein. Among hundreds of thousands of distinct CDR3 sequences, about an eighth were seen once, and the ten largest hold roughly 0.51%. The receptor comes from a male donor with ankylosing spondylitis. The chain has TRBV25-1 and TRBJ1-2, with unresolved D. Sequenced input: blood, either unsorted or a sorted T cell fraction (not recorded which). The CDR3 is CASSEDGVVYYGYTF. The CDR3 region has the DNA TGTGCCAGCAGTGAAGATGGAGTAGTCTACTATGGCTACACCTTC.